Shown below are 18 T cell receptor beta chains from a single sample sequenced in a study of cytomegalovirus exposure and HLA in healthy donors. The primer mix had 60 Vbeta and 13 Jbeta primers. TCRdb's table, derived via immunoSEQ multiplex PCR, lists solely in-frame clones and lacks some. The sample carries about 170,000 clones, 65% to 85% recorded once. Sample: PBMCs. Every receptor here comes from a woman aged 18-30 years in good health and CMV-seronegative.

The genes are TRBV19 and TRBJ2-7, with D possibly matching TRBD1 (6 bases). The V and J ends lost 5 bases and 2 bases respectively, with 16 bases between them. Germline CDR1 reads LNHDA; CDR2 reads SQIVND (reference sequence). The CDR3 extends over 15 amino acids. CDR3 region: CASSGGQNDPYEQYF. CDR3 nucleotide sequence: TGTGCCAGTAGTGGTGGACAGAACGATCCCTACGAGCAGTACTTC.

V is TRBV5-4 and J is TRBJ2-5; 13 nucleotides line up with TRBD2. The germline gives CDR1 SGHNT, CDR2 YYREEE (reference sequence). With V trimmed by 3 bases and J by 2 bases, 10 bases remained unmatched. The CDR3 is 18 amino acids. CDR3 in amino acids: CASSSGIWGLAGQETQYF. CDR3 DNA: TGTGCCAGCAGCTCTGGGATTTGGGGACTAGCGGGGCAAGAGACCCAGTACTTC.

The gene calls are TRBV10-3 and TRBJ2-5, with 10 bases fitting TRBD1. The germline V gene encodes CDR1 ENHRY and CDR2 SYGVKD. The CDR3 is made up of 18 amino acids. Trimming at V came to 0 bases and at J to 3 bases, leaving 10 bases not matched to a gene. The CDR3 DNA is TGTGCCATCAGTGAGTCTGACAGGGGGCTCACACAAAAAGAGACCCAGTACTTC. It yields the protein CAISESDRGLTQKETQYF.

The J gene is TRBJ1-2, the V gene TRBV10-3; 9 bases fit TRBD1. The V and J ends lost 2 bases and 4 bases, in that order; junction bases with no gene match: 2. The CDR3 length is 14 residues. Germline CDR1 and CDR2: ENHRY and SYGVKD. CDR3 in amino acids: CAISERTGAYGYTF. CDR3 sequence (DNA): TGTGCCATCAGTGAGAGGACAGGGGCCTATGGCTACACCTTC.

This rearrangement joins TRBV10-2 to TRBJ2-7, with D possibly TRBD2 on 5 matching bases. The V end was cut by 3 bases, the J end by 12 bases, with 15 bases between. The CDR3 is 12 residues long. CDR1 WSHSY and CDR2 SAAADI come from the germline V gene. The CDR3 nucleotides read TGCGCCAGCAGTGATTCCTCCCTGGGGAGGTACTTC. Encoded protein: CASSDSSLGRYF.

This clone was picked up a small number of times. The chain joins TRBV7-9 to TRBJ1-1, with unresolved D. CDR1 and CDR2 from the germline V gene are SEHNR and FQNEAQ (reference sequence). V lost 3 bases and J 5 bases, leaving 10 bases between the germline ends. This CDR3 has 13 amino acids. The CDR3 sequence is CASSLLWATEAFF. The CDR3 nucleotides are TGTGCCAGCAGCTTGTTGTGGGCAACTGAAGCTTTCTTT.

The V gene is TRBV5-1, the J gene TRBJ2-5; weak D call: TRBD2 (6 bases). CDR1 is SGHRS, CDR2 YFSETQ, per germline. With 2 bases removed from V and 3 bases from J, the gap between germline ends came to 11 bases. This CDR3 is 14 amino acids long. The chain's CDR3 is CASSFSSGEETQYF. The CDR3 bases are TGCGCCAGCAGCTTCTCTTCGGGGGAAGAGACCCAGTACTTC.

The chain employs TRBV27 and TRBJ2-7; D perhaps matches TRBD1 (6 bases). The CDR3 runs 16 residues. V was trimmed by 6 bases and J by 2 bases, leaving 20 bases between them. The germline gives CDR1 MNHEY, CDR2 SMNVEV (reference sequence). CDR3 DNA: TGTGCCAGCAGGTTGTCCTCGTCGGACAGACCCTACGAGCAGTACTTC. Its protein product is CASRLSSSDRPYEQYF.

CDR3 region: CATSRDRVGRASGDTQYF. DNA for the CDR3: TGTGCCACCAGCAGAGATCGTGTCGGGAGGGCCTCGGGAGATACGCAGTATTTT. This chain uses TRBV15 with TRBJ2-3; 8 bases map to TRBD2. Germline values: CDR1 LNHNV, CDR2 YYDKDF (reference sequence). The V segment lost 0 bases and the J segment 5 bases; nucleotides outside the gene matches: 13. This CDR3 region has 18 residues.

The chain uses TRBV7-3 and TRBJ1-2; no reliable D call. Per germline, CDR1 SGHTA and CDR2 FQGTGA. V was clipped by 5 bases and J by 0 bases, with 10 bases between them. The CDR3 runs to 14 residues. The CDR3 region has the DNA TGTGCCAGCAGCCTAAGGAGAACTAACTATGGCTACACCTTC. Translating gives CASSLRRTNYGYTF.

The chain has TRBV5-1 and TRBJ2-1; TRBD2 matches at 12 bases. The V segment lost 0 bases and the J segment 5 bases; nucleotides outside the gene matches: 3. CDR1 and CDR2 (germline): SGHRS, YFSETQ. The CDR3 sequence is 16 residues long. Here the CDR3 reads CASSLGLAGGNNEQFF. CDR3 nucleotide sequence: TGCGCCAGCAGCTTGGGGCTAGCGGGAGGGAACAATGAGCAGTTCTTC.

This clone turned up a few times. Written as DNA, the CDR3 is TGCGCCAGCAGCCAAGATCCAATCAGGGATGAAAAACTGTTTTTT. It translates to CASSQDPIRDEKLFF. The V gene is TRBV4-3, the J gene TRBJ1-4; D is possibly TRBD1 (5 bases). V was cut by 0 bases and J by 6 bases, with 11 bases left in between. The CDR3 has 15 residues. The germline CDR1 and CDR2 sequences are LGHNA and YSLEER.

This chain links TRBV28 with TRBJ1-2; D is unresolved. With 3 bases removed from V and 0 bases from J, the gap between germline ends came to 8 bases. CDR1 is MDHEN, CDR2 SYDVKM, per germline. The length of the CDR3 is 14 residues. The CDR3 sequence is CASSFPRANYGYTF. CDR3 nucleotide sequence: TGTGCCAGCAGTTTCCCCCGGGCTAACTATGGCTACACCTTC.

This clone was detected once. V gene TRBV28 combines with J gene TRBJ1-1, with TRBD1 as a possible D gene (5 bases). The germline V and J ends were trimmed by 2 bases and 2 bases, with 9 bases remaining between them. The CDR3 extends over 14 amino acids. From germline, CDR1 is MDHEN and CDR2 SYDVKM. CDR3 nucleotides: TGTGCCAGCAGTTTAATAGGGGTTAACACTGAAGCTTTCTTT. Amino acids: CASSLIGVNTEAFF.

The CDR3 nucleotides read TGTGCCAGCAGCCTCCTTAGCGGGAGCTGGGAAGATACGCAGTATTTT. Its translation: CASSLLSGSWEDTQYF. The chain is built from TRBV5-5 and TRBJ2-3; 9 bases are a match to TRBD2. Looked up from germline, CDR1 is SGHKS and CDR2 is YYEKEE (reference sequence). This CDR3 region has 16 residues. The J segment lost 5 bases and the V segment lost 4 bases, leaving 11 bases of the junction unmatched.

A few counts support this clone. This chain uses TRBV6-1 with TRBJ1-4; D is undetermined. Per the germline V gene, CDR1 is MNHNS and CDR2 is SASEGT. The CDR3 is 14 amino acids. V lost 7 bases and J lost 2, with 11 bases in between. The chain's CDR3 is CASNEGGTNEKLFF. As DNA, the CDR3 is TGTGCCAGCAATGAGGGAGGGACTAATGAAAAACTGTTTTTT.

J is TRBJ2-7 and V is TRBV5-4; no clear D. CDR3 length: 15 residues. Germline V gene data show CDR1 as SGHNT and CDR2 as YYREEE (reference sequence). Trimming left V 0 bases short and J 2 bases short, with 12 bases between. The CDR3 sequence is CASSLDGQSTYEQYF. DNA for the CDR3: TGTGCCAGCAGCTTGGATGGGCAATCTACCTACGAGCAGTACTTC.

This chain connects TRBV18 to TRBJ2-5, with TRBD2 matching 8 bases. The V gene's germline CDR1 is KGHSH and CDR2 LQKENI. The trim removed 3 bases at V and 3 bases at J, leaving 6 bases unmatched. The CDR3 runs 15 residues. DNA for the CDR3: TGTGCCAGCTCACCTTCCGGGAGGGCCAAAGAGACCCAGTACTTC. This encodes CASSPSGRAKETQYF.